The clone carrying this T cell receptor beta chain was counted a few times. Its target is unknown. The data are from a study of cytomegalovirus exposure and HLA in healthy donors. Study-wide results and caveats: Later on, an analysis found that several of the most significant clusters appeared to be linked to common viral pathogens, which included parvovirus B19. For most TCR sequences rarity was the rule, although some public TCRs occurred in many donors.

60 Vbeta and 13 Jbeta primers were used in PCR. Sequencing was performed with immunoSEQ multiplex PCR; in TCRdb, only in-frame clones are kept and a portion is missing. Of around 160,000 clones listed, roughly 74% are singletons. Germline loops: CDR1 SGHRS, CDR2 YFSETQ. This CDR3 is 20 amino acids long. V was shortened by 0 bases and J by 2 bases, with 21 bases between the two germline ends. Material: PBMCs. The receptor was isolated from a male donor in good health and CMV-seronegative. V usage is TRBV5-1 and J usage is TRBJ1-6; D is unclear. CDR3 in amino acids: CASSLVVLVDSGAYNSPLHF. The CDR3 DNA reads TGCGCCAGCAGCTTGGTAGTTCTGGTTGACTCCGGGGCCTATAATTCACCCCTCCACTTT.